These 4 T cell receptor beta chains originate from one sample sequenced in a study of cytomegalovirus exposure and HLA in healthy donors. Use of 60 Vbeta and 13 Jbeta primers characterized the PCR. Data came from immunoSEQ multiplex PCR; TCRdb stores just in-frame clones and leaves some out. The sample holds some 140,000 clones, roughly 9% seen once. Sequenced material: PBMCs. The receptors were gathered from a woman aged 40 to 50 in good health and CMV-seropositive.

The chain uses TRBV29-1 and TRBJ2-5; 7 positions match TRBD1. Matching the DNA end better, TRBJ2-7 makes the J call doubtful. CDR1 and CDR2 from the germline V gene are SQVTM and ANQGSEA. The CDR3 contains 13 residues. Written as DNA, the CDR3 is TGCAGCGTTGCTCGGGACAGCCCCTACGAGCAGTACTTC. This encodes CSVARDSPYEQYF.

This clone has only a few counts. V is TRBV7-6 and J is TRBJ2-5, with 11 bases lining up with TRBD2. Looked up from germline, CDR1 is SGHVS and CDR2 is FNYEAQ. There are 18 residues in the CDR3. The J segment lost 5 bases and the V segment lost 5 bases, leaving 16 bases of the junction unmatched. As DNA, the CDR3 is TGTGCCAGCAGCCCATTAGCGGGGGGGCATTTCGGGAGGGAGACCCAGTACTTC. Translated: CASSPLAGGHFGRETQYF.

This clone was seen a few times. This chain uses TRBV7-9 with TRBJ1-4, with 11 bases identical to TRBD1. Trimming at V came to 5 bases and at J to 7 bases, leaving 6 bases not matched to a gene. The CDR3 covers 15 residues. Per germline, CDR1 SEHNR and CDR2 FQNEAQ (reference sequence). The CDR3 bases are TGTGCCAGCAGCCCGGGGACAGGGGGAGGTGAAAAACTGTTTTTT. Amino acid sequence: CASSPGTGGGEKLFF.

The chain has TRBV27 and TRBJ1-5, with a weak D call TRBD1 (6 bases). The CDR3 contains 14 residues. Germline assignment: CDR1 MNHEY and CDR2 SMNVEV (reference sequence). Trimming stripped 3 bases from V and 7 bases from J, with 13 bases between. The DNA of the CDR3 is TGTGCCAGCAGTTTCGGCCCACAGGGACAGCCCCAGCATTTT. This translates into CASSFGPQGQPQHF.